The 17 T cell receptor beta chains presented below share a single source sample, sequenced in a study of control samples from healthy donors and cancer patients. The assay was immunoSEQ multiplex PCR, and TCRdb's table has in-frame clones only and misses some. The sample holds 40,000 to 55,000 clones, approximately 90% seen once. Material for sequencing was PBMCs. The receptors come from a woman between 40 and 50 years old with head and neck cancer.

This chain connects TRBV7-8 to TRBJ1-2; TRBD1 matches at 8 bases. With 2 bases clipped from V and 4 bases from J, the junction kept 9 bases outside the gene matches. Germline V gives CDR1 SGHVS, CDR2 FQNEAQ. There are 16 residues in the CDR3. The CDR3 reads CASSLSRQGASYGYTF. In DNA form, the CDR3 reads TGTGCCAGCAGCTTATCAAGGCAGGGGGCCTCCTATGGCTACACCTTC.

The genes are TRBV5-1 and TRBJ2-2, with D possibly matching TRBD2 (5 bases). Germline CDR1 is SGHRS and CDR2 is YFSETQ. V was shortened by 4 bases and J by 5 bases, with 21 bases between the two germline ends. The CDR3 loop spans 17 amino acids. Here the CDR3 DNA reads TGCGCCAGCAGCCTCCGGTCGGACTCACAAAGGACCGGGGAGCTGTTTTTT. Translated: CASSLRSDSQRTGELFF.

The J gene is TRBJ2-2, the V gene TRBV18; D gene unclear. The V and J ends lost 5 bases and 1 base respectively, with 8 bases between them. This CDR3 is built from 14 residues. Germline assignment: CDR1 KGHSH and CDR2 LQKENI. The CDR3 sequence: CASSSTENTGELFF. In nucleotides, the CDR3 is TGTGCCAGCTCATCAACAGAGAACACCGGGGAGCTGTTTTTT. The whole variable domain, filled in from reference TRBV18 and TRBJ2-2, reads NAGVMQNPRHLVRRRGQEARLRCSPMKGHSHVYWYRQLPEEGLKFMVYLQKENIIDESGMPKERFSAEFPKEGPSILRIQQVVRGDSAAYFCASSSTENTGELFFGEGSRLTVL.

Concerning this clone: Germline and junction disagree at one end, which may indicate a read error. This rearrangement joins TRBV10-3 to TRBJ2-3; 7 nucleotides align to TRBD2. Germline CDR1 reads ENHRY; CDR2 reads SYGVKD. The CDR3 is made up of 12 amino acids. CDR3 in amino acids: CAIGEGTDTQYF. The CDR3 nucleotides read TGTGCCATCGGGGAGGGCACCGATACGCAGTATTTT.

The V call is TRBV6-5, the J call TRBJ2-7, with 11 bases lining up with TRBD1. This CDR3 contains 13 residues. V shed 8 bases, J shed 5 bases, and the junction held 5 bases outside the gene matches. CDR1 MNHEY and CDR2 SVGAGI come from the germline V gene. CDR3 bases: TGTGCCAGCTCGGGGACAGGGGGTAACGAGCAGTACTTC. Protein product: CASSGTGGNEQYF.

CDR3 residues: CASSPGLALHEQYF. The CDR3 DNA is TGTGCCAGCAGTCCGGGACTAGCTCTCCACGAGCAGTACTTC. J is TRBJ2-7 and V is TRBV27; TRBD2 matches 9 bases. Germline CDR1 reads MNHEY; CDR2 reads SMNVEV (reference sequence). The junction had 7 bases not matched to a gene; V was cut back by 5 bases and J by 5 bases. This CDR3 has 14 amino acids.

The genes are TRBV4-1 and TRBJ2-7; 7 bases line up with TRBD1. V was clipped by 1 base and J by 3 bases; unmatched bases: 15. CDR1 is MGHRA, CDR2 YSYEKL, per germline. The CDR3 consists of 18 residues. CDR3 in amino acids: CASSQGRAYRGIDYEQYF. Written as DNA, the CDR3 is TGCGCCAGCAGCCAAGGCCGAGCATACAGGGGAATCGACTACGAGCAGTACTTC.

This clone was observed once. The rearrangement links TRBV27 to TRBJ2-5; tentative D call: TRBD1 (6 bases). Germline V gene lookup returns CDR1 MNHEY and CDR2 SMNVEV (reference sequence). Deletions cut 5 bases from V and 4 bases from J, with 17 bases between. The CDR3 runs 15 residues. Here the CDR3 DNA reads TGTGCCAGCAGTCTGGGACACGCAGCTCGAGAGACCCAGTACTTC. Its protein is CASSLGHAARETQYF.

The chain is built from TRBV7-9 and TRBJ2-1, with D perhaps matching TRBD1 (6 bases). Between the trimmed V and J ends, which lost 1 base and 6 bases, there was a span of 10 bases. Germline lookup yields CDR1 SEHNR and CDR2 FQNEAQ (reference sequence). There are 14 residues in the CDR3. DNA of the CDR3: TGTGCCAGCAGCTTAGGGGTAGGGGGCAATGAGCAGTTCTTC. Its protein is CASSLGVGGNEQFF.

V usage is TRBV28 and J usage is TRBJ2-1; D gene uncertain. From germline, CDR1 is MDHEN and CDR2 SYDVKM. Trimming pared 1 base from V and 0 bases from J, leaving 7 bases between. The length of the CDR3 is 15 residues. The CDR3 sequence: CASSLFQSSYNEQFF. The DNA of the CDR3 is TGTGCCAGCAGTTTATTCCAGAGCTCCTACAATGAGCAGTTCTTC.

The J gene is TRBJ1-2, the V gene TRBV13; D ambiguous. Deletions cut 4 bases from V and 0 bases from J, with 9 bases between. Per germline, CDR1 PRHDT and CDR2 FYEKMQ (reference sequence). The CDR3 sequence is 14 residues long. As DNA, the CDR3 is TGTGCCAGCAGCTCCGACACCCCTAACTATGGCTACACCTTC. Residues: CASSSDTPNYGYTF.

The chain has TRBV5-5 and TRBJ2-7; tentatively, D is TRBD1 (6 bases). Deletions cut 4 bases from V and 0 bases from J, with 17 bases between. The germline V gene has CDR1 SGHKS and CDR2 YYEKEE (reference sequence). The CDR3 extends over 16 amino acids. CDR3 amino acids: CASSLSGHRSSYEQYF. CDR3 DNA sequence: TGTGCCAGCAGCCTATCGGGACACCGGAGCTCCTACGAGCAGTACTTC.

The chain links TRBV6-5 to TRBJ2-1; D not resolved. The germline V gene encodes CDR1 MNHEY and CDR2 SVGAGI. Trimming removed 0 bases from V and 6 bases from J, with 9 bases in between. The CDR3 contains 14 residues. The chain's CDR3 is CASSYSLGPNEQFF. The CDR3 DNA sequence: TGTGCCAGCAGTTACTCGTTAGGGCCCAATGAGCAGTTCTTC.

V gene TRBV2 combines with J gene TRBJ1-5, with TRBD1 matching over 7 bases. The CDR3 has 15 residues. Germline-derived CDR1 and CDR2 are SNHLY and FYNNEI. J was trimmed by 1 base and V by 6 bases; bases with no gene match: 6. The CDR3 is CASSEDRSSNQPQHF. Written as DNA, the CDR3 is TGTGCCAGCAGCGAGGACAGGTCAAGCAATCAGCCCCAGCATTTT.

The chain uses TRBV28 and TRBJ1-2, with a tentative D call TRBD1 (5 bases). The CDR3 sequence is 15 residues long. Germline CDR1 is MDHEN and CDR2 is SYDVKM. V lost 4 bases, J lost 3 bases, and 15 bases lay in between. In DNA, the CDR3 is TGTGCCAGCAGTTCTCGACTGGGGGGAGACTATGGCTACACCTTC. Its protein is CASSSRLGGDYGYTF.

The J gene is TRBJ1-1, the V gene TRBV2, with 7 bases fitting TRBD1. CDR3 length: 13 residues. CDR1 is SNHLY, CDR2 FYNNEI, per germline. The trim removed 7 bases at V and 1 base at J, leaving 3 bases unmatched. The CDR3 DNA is TGTGCCAGCAACAGACAGGGGAACACTGAAGCTTTCTTT. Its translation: CASNRQGNTEAFF.

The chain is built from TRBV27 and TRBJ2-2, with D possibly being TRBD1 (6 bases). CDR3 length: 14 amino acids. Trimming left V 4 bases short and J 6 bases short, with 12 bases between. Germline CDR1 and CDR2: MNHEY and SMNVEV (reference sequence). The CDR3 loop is CASSSYRAAGELFF. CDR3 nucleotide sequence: TGTGCCAGCAGTTCCTACAGGGCGGCCGGGGAGCTGTTTTTT.